Listed below are T cell receptor beta chains from one sample, sequenced in a study of shared clonotypes between healthy human individuals. Using immunoSEQ multiplex PCR, the repertoire was profiled, and TCRdb retains in-frame clones only, with some absent. This sample has around 330,000 clones, with less than 85% found just once. Material: memory CD4+ T cells sorted from blood. These receptors came from a man younger than 45 in good health. CDR3s include the opening cysteine and the closing phenylalanine or tryptophan.

v_gene: TRBV7-2
CDR3aa: CASSRDRVSNQPQHF

v_gene: TRBV7-9
CDR3aa: CASSLRFRSESEAFF

v_gene: TRBV19
CDR3aa: CASKIQGAETQYF

v_gene: TRBV5-4
CDR3aa: CASSPTGSRGDEQFF

v_gene: TRBV6-1
CDR3aa: CASRTGVGQPQHF

v_gene: TRBV11-2
CDR3aa: CASSLIWQSSTDTQYF

v_gene: TRBV2
CDR3aa: CASSEALRGSTDTQYF

v_gene: TRBV11-3
CDR3aa: CASSLGEFGNEQFF

v_gene: TRBV6-1
CDR3aa: CASSPRQGWNYGYTF

v_gene: TRBV30
CDR3aa: CAWRDRGTNEKLFF

v_gene: TRBV7-2
CDR3aa: CASSLVTGGFYGYTF

v_gene: TRBV29-1
CDR3aa: CSVIRGVETQYF

v_gene: TRBV5-1
CDR3aa: CASSWQTGEKLFF

v_gene: TRBV28
CDR3aa: CASSFSAIYEQYF

v_gene: TRBV18
CDR3aa: CASSPGRSMNTEAFF

v_gene: TRBV18
CDR3aa: CASSPRQDYGYTF

v_gene: TRBV11-2
CDR3aa: CASSPRGRNYNEQFF

v_gene: TRBV10-1
CDR3aa: CASSEPGTAIGFF

v_gene: TRBV7-8
CDR3aa: CASSSGLDFYEQYF

v_gene: TRBV2
CDR3aa: CASSAAEYTEAFF

v_gene: TRBV2
CDR3aa: CASSGGTIASTDTQYF

v_gene: TRBV5-1
CDR3aa: CASEGGARTDTQYF

v_gene: TRBV18
CDR3aa: CASSPVLVSSYNEQFF

v_gene: TRBV18
CDR3aa: CASSPDQFGNTIYF

v_gene: TRBV5-1
CDR3aa: CASEAGLVGETQYF

v_gene: TRBV11-2
CDR3aa: CASSLGGFIEQFF

v_gene: TRBV11-3
CDR3aa: CASSSGQSGEQYF

v_gene: TRBV11-1
CDR3aa: CASSLRLAGPYEQYF

v_gene: TRBV5-5
CDR3aa: CASSLSGADTQYF

v_gene: TRBV11-2
CDR3aa: CASSDPRRTPYEQYF

v_gene: TRBV5-1
CDR3aa: CASSFLAGGENEQFF

v_gene: TRBV19
CDR3aa: CASYDRDGDTIYF

v_gene: TRBV27
CDR3aa: CASSRIRPEYGYTF